This entry lists 7 T cell receptor beta chains sequenced from one sample in a study of human T cells and chemical hapten exposure. Time point meaning: patch test 2, 6 weeks after DPC sensitization. Treatment reported: therapeutic diphenylcyclopropenone sensitization with weekly scalp DPC. TCRdb re-analysed the RACE reads in MiXCR, keeping a single row per CDR3 protein. The table has some 350,000 distinct CDR3 sequences, more than 5% seen once. The material sequenced was whole blood, taken in connection with sensitization to the hapten diphenylcyclopropenone (DPC). All receptors derive from a woman under 30 with alopecia areata. Some clones in this sample may be carry-over from other donors' samples.

This chain uses TRBV4-2 with TRBJ1-1; D not certain. The CDR3 runs 13 residues. V lost 0 bases, J lost 6 bases, and 8 bases lay in between. The germline CDR1 and CDR2 sequences are LGHNA and YNFKEQ. CDR3 amino acids: CASSQDLAPEAFF. CDR3 coding DNA: TGTGCCAGCAGCCAAGATTTGGCACCTGAAGCTTTCTTT.

In this sample, this clonotype turned up many times. This chain links TRBV4-1 with TRBJ1-6; no firm D call. Trimming stripped 0 bases from V and 6 bases from J, with 12 bases between. Looked up from germline, CDR1 is MGHRA and CDR2 is YSYEKL. The CDR3 runs 16 residues. The CDR3 DNA is TGCGCCAGCAGCCAAGAGGGGATACCGTTTAATTCACCCCTCCACTTT. This encodes CASSQEGIPFNSPLHF.

This clonotype was picked up many times. This chain uses TRBV4-1 with TRBJ2-1; 11 nucleotides line up with TRBD2. Germline assignment: CDR1 MGHRA and CDR2 YSYEKL. V gave up 0 bases and J gave up 6 bases; unmatched junction bases: 10. This CDR3 comprises 18 residues. Here the CDR3 reads CASSQESLAGGRRNEQFF. In DNA form, the CDR3 reads TGCGCCAGCAGCCAAGAGTCTCTAGCGGGGGGCCGGCGCAATGAGCAGTTCTTC.

This clonotype was observed at least ten times. The chain combines TRBV18 with TRBJ1-6; D uncertain. The germline CDR1 and CDR2 sequences are KGHSH and LQKENI. There are 16 residues in the CDR3. The germline V and J ends were trimmed by 2 bases and 8 bases, with 16 bases remaining between them. As DNA, the CDR3 is TGTGCCAGCTCACCAACTCCGTTCACGGGCGATTCACCCCTCCACTTT. As protein: CASSPTPFTGDSPLHF.

This clonotype came up a few times. The chain uses TRBV7-2 and TRBJ2-3, with D maybe TRBD2 (7 bases). CDR1 is SGHTA and CDR2 is FQGNSA in the germline V gene. The CDR3 runs to 16 residues. The V end lost 1 base, the J end lost 2 bases, and 13 bases lay between the germline ends. CDR3 residues: CASSLEGGALTDTQYF. CDR3 bases: TGTGCCAGCAGCTTAGAAGGGGGGGCCCTCACAGATACGCAGTATTTT.

The table lists this clonotype with many counts. The J gene is TRBJ1-2, the V gene TRBV27; D gene uncertain. Per the germline V gene, CDR1 is MNHEY and CDR2 is SMNVEV (reference sequence). The CDR3 length is 21 residues. V dropped 7 bases and J dropped 0 bases, with 33 bases sitting between them. CDR3 bases: TGTGCCAGCACCACATCTCCTTTTCCGCCCTTTTCCCTACAAGCTAACTATGGCTACACCTTC. This sequence encodes CASTTSPFPPFSLQANYGYTF.

The V call is TRBV6-5, the J call TRBJ2-3; 7 bases line up with TRBD2. The germline V gene has CDR1 MNHEY and CDR2 SVGAGI. This CDR3 comprises 14 residues. V gave up 6 bases and J gave up 2 bases; unmatched junction bases: 5. CDR3 loop: CASRKGTNTDTQYF. In DNA, the CDR3 is TGTGCCAGCAGGAAGGGGACTAACACAGATACGCAGTATTTT.